This entry concerns a single T cell receptor beta chain. The target antigen is unknown. These data originate in a study of T cell responses to AZD1222 COVID-19 vaccine. Study results and limitations: Donors were mostly white British, more females; clonal diversity possibly underestimated. Just 5 to 7 AZD1222 recipients were seropositive at baseline. Nearly half of spike-specific TCRs reportedly target variant regions that are unmutated in the B.1.351 and B.1.1.7 variants. The study found vaccine-associated CD4 TCRs spanning spike, dominant at 160-218 and 743-854.

This CDR3 is built from 11 residues. V was pared by 0 bases and J by 5 bases, with 3 bases between. Germline loops: CDR1 GTSNPN, CDR2 SVGIG (reference sequence). Generated by immunoSEQ multiplex PCR, the TCRdb table keeps only in-frame clones and is missing some. The sample holds roughly 100,000 clones, around nine tenths seen once. This chain links TRBV30 with TRBJ2-3; no clear D gene. The sequence came from an adult in good health. Sample: peripheral blood, taken on day 0 of AZD1222 vaccination. CDR3 sequence (DNA): TGTGCCTGGAGTGTACAAGATACGCAGTATTTT. It codes for CAWSVQDTQYF.